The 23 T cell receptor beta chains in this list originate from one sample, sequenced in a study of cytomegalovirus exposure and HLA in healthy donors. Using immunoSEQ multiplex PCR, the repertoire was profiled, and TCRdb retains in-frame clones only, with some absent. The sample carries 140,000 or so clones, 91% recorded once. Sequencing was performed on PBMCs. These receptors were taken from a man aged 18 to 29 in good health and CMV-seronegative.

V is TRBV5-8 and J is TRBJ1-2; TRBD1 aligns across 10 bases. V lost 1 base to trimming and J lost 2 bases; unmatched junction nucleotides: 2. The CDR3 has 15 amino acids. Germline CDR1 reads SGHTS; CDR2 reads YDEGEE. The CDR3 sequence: CASSLPGQGNYGYTF. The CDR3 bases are TGTGCCAGCAGCTTGCCGGGACAGGGGAACTATGGCTACACCTTC.

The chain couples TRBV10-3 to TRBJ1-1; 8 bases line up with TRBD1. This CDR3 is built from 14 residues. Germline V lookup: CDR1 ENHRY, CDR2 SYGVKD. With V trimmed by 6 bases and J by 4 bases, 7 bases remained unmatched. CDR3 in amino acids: CAISSDRGGTEAFF. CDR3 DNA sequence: TGTGCCATCAGCAGCGACAGGGGTGGCACTGAAGCTTTCTTT.

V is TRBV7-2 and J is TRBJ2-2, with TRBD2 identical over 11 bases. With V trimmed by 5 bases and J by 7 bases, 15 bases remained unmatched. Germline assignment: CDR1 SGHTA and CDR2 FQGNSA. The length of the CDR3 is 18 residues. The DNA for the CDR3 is TGTGCCAGCAGCACGAGAAGGCTAGCGGGAGGCGATATCGGGGAGCTGTTTTTT. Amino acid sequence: CASSTRRLAGGDIGELFF. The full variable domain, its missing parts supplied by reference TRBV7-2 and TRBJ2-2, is GAGVSQSPSNKVTEKGKDVELRCDPISGHTALYWYRQSLGQGLEFLIYFQGNSAPDKSGLPSDRFSAERTGGSVSTLTIQRTQQEDSAVYLCASSTRRLAGGDIGELFFGEGSRLTVL.

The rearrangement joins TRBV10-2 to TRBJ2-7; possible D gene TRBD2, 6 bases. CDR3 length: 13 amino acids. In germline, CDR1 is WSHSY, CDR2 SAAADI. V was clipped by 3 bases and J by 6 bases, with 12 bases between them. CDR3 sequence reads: CASSDWDSGEQYV. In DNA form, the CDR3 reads TGCGCCAGCAGTGACTGGGACTCAGGCGAGCAGTACGTC.

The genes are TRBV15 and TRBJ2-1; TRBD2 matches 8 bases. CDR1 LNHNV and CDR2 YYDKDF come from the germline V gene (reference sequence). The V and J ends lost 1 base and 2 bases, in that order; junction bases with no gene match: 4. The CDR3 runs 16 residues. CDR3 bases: TGTGCCACCAGCAGAGCCACTAGCGGAACCTACAATGAGCAGTTCTTC. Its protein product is CATSRATSGTYNEQFF.

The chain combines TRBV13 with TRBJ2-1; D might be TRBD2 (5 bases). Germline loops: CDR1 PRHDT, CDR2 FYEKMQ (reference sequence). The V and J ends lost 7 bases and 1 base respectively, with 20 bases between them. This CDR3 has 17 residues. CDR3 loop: CASNLARIMGSYNEQFF. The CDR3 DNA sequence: TGTGCCAGCAACCTAGCCCGAATTATGGGTTCCTACAATGAGCAGTTCTTC. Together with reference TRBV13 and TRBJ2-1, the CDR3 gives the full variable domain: AAGVIQSPRHLIKEKRETATLKCYPIPRHDTVYWYQQGPGQDPQFLISFYEKMQSDKGSIPDRFSAQQFSDYHSELNMSSLELGDSALYFCASNLARIMGSYNEQFFGPGTRLTVL.

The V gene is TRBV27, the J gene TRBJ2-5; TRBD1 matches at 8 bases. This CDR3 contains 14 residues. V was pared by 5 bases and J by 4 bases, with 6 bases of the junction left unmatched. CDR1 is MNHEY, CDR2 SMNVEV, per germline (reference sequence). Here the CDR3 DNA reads TGTGCCAGCAGTCCTTGGACAGGGAGAGAGACCCAGTACTTC. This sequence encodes CASSPWTGRETQYF.

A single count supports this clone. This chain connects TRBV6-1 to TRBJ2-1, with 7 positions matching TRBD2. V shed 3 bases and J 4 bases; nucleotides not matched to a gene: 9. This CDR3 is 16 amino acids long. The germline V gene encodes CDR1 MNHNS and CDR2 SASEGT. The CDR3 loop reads CASSEEESGTYNEQFF. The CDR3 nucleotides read TGTGCCAGCAGTGAGGAGGAAAGCGGGACGTACAATGAGCAGTTCTTC.

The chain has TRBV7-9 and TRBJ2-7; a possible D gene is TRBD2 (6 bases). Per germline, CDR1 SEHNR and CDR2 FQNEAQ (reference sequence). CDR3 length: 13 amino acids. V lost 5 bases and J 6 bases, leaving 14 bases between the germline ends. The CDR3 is CASSRDLGLEQYV. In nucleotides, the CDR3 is TGTGCCAGCAGCAGGGACTTGGGGCTCGAGCAGTACGTC.

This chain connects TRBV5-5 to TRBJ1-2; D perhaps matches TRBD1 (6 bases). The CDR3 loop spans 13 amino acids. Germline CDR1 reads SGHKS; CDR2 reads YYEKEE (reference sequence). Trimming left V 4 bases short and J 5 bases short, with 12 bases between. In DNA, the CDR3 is TGTGCCAGCAGCACGGACAGTGGTTATGGCTACACCTTC. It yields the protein CASSTDSGYGYTF.

For the CDR3, the DNA is TGTGCCAGCAGTGAGAGCTCCTACAATGAGCAGTTCTTC. Residues: CASSESSYNEQFF. The rearrangement joins TRBV2 to TRBJ2-1; D ambiguous. The CDR3 loop spans 13 amino acids. Trimming left V 3 bases short and J 0 bases short, with 3 bases between. Germline CDR1 SNHLY, CDR2 FYNNEI.

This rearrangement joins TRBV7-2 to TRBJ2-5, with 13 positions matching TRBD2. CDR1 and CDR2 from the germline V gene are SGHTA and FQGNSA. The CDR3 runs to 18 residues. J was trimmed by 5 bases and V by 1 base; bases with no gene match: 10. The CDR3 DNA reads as TGTGCCAGCAGCTTAGTTTTACTAGCGGGAGGGGACTCGGAGACCCAGTACTTC. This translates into CASSLVLLAGGDSETQYF. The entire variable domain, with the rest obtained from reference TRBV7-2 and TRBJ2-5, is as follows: GAGVSQSPSNKVTEKGKDVELRCDPISGHTALYWYRQSLGQGLEFLIYFQGNSAPDKSGLPSDRFSAERTGGSVSTLTIQRTQQEDSAVYLCASSLVLLAGGDSETQYFGPGTRLLVL.

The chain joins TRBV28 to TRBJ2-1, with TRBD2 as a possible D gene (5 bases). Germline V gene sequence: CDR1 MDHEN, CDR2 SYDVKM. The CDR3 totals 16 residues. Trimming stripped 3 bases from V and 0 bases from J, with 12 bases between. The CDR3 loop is CASSLFAGISYNEQFF. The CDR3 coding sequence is TGTGCCAGCAGTTTGTTTGCCGGGATCTCCTACAATGAGCAGTTCTTC.

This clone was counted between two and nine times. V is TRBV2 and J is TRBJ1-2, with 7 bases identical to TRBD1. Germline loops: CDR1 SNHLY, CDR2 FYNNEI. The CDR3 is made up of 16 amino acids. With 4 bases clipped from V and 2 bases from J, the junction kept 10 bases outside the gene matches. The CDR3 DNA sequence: TGTGCCAGCAGTGGACAGAACAGGGGAATGAACTATGGCTACACCTTC. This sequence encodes CASSGQNRGMNYGYTF.

CDR3 DNA sequence: TGTGCCAGCAGCCCTCGGACTAGCGGGAGCTCCTACAATGAGCAGTTCTTC. It encodes CASSPRTSGSSYNEQFF. The chain joins TRBV7-2 to TRBJ2-1, with TRBD2 matching 13 bases. The trim removed 5 bases at V and 0 bases at J, leaving 4 bases unmatched. There are 17 residues in the CDR3. Germline assignment: CDR1 SGHTA and CDR2 FQGNSA.

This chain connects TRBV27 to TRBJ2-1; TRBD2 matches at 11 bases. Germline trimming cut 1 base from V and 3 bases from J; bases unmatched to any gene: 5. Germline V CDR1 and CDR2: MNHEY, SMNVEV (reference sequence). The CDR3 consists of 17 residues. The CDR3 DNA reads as TGTGCCAGCAGTTTATGGGTAGCGGGAGGGAACTACAATGAGCAGTTCTTC. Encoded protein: CASSLWVAGGNYNEQFF.

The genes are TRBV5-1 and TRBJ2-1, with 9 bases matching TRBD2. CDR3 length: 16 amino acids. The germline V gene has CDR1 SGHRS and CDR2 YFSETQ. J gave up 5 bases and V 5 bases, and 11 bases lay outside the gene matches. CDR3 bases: TGCGCCAGCAGACGGGAACCGGGACTAGCCGACAATGAGCAGTTCTTC. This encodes CASRREPGLADNEQFF.

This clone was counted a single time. The CDR3 region is CASTLAGGPHEQFF. CDR3 bases: TGTGCCAGCACTCTAGCGGGAGGGCCGCATGAGCAGTTCTTC. The V call is TRBV27, the J call TRBJ2-1; the match to TRBD2 covers 12 bases. CDR3 size: 14 residues. Germline CDR1 MNHEY, CDR2 SMNVEV (reference sequence). V lost 7 bases, J lost 8 bases, and 6 bases stayed unmatched.

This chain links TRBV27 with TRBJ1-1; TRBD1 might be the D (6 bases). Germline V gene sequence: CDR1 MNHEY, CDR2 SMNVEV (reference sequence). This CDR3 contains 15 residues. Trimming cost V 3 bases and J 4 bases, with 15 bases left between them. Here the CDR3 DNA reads TGTGCCAGCAGTTTCAGTCCCAGGGGCGGCACTGAAGCTTTCTTT. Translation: CASSFSPRGGTEAFF.

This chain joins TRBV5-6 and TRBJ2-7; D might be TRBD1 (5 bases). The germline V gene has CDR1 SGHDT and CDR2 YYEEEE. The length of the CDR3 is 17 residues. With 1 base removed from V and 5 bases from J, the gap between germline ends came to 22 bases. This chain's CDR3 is CASSLSPGRAIFHEQYF. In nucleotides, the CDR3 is TGTGCCAGCAGCTTGAGCCCTGGCAGGGCTATTTTCCACGAGCAGTACTTC.

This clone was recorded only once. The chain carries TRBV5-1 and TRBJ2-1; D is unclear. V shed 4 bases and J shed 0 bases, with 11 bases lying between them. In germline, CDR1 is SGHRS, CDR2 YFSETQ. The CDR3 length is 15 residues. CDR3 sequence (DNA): TGCGCCAGCAGCCCCTTTGCCAGCTCCTACAATGAGCAGTTCTTC. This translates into CASSPFASSYNEQFF.

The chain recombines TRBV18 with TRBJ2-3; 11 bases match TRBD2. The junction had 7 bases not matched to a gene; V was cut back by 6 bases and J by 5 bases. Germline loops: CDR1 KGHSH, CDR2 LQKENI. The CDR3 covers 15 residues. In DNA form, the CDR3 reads TGTGCCAGCTCGTACGGAGGACTAGCGGGAGATACGCAGTATTTT. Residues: CASSYGGLAGDTQYF.

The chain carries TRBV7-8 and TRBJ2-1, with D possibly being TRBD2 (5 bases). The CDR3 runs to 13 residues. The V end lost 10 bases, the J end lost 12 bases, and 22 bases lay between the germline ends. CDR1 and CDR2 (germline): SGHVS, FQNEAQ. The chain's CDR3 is CAIERRHDKGQFF. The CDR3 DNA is TGTGCCATCGAGCGGAGACATGACAAAGGGCAGTTCTTC.